This entry concerns a single TCR beta chain. The CDR3 contains 14 residues. Germline V gene lookup returns CDR1 MNHEY and CDR2 SMNVEV (reference sequence). The J segment lost 8 bases and the V segment lost 1 base, leaving 6 bases of the junction unmatched. Sequenced by immunoSEQ multiplex PCR; TCRdb stores in-frame clones only, minus some. Counted here are about 70,000 clones, less than 90% occurring once; the ten biggest clones make up about a tenth. This record comes from a study of T cell responses to AZD1222 COVID-19 vaccine. Sequences were derived from peripheral blood, sampled on day 0 of AZD1222 vaccination. The receptor comes from an adult in good health. The chain carries TRBV27 and TRBJ1-2, with 8 bases lining up with TRBD1. CDR3 residues: CASSLLGTGEGYTF. CDR3 bases: TGTGCCAGCAGTTTATTAGGGACAGGCGAGGGCTACACCTTC.